This is a list of T cell receptor beta chains from one sample in a study of regulatory T cells in long-lasting Graves disease. TCRdb called the multiplex PCR reads again in MiXCR, with one record for every CDR3 protein. Of hundreds of thousands of distinct CDR3 sequences in the sample, over 15% are singletons; the top ten hold 30%. These data were likewise used in another study, on T cells in Graves' hyperthyroidism and ophthalmopathy.

The source was peripheral blood mononuclear cells (PBMCs), collected at new diagnosis, from a patient treated with antithyroid drugs. Source of these receptors: a man between 35 and 55 years old with Graves disease. The CDR3 runs from the conserved cysteine through the conserved F or W. A D gene is named only where the DNA matches it firmly. Clone size is given for some rows only: seen once, a few or many times, or a class if the clone is expanded.

clone size: many
D gene: -
J gene: TRBJ2-5
V gene: TRBV7-2
CDR3 DNA: TGTGCCAGCAGCTTGGGGGACCACCAAGAGACCCAGTACTTC
CDR3 protein: CASSLGDHQETQYF

clone size: -
D gene: -
J gene: TRBJ2-7
V gene: TRBV18
CDR3 DNA: TGTGCCAGCTCACCACCATACAGGGCCATCTCCGGTCGCGAGCAGTACTTC
CDR3 protein: CASSPPYRAISGREQYF

clone size: few
D gene: TRBD1
J gene: TRBJ2-7
V gene: TRBV6-2/TRBV6-3
CDR3 DNA: TGTGCCAGCAGCGAATGGGAGGACAGGGTGCACTTC
CDR3 protein: CASSEWEDRVHF

clone size: -
D gene: TRBD1
J gene: TRBJ2-3
V gene: TRBV27
CDR3 DNA: TGTGCCAGCGCCAGACAGGGGAGGAGCACAGATACGCAGTATTTT
CDR3 protein: CASARQGRSTDTQYF

clone size: many
D gene: TRBD1
J gene: TRBJ1-1
V gene: TRBV20-1
CDR3 DNA: TGCAGTCCAAAACAGGGGTTAGGCACTGAAGCTTTCTTT
CDR3 protein: CSPKQGLGTEAFF

clone size: -
D gene: -
J gene: TRBJ2-7
V gene: TRBV27
CDR3 DNA: TGTGCCAGCAGTTTCTCAGGGGCAAGGTCCTACGAGCAGTACTTC
CDR3 protein: CASSFSGARSYEQYF

clone size: many
D gene: TRBD2
J gene: TRBJ2-3
V gene: TRBV6-2/TRBV6-3
CDR3 DNA: TGTGCCAGCAGTTTGCCTAGCGGGTACCTCCAGGATACGCAGTATTTT
CDR3 protein: CASSLPSGYLQDTQYF

clone size: -
D gene: -
J gene: TRBJ1-2
V gene: TRBV20-1
CDR3 DNA: TGCAGTGCTAGAGATATTTTTGGGGGTAACTATGGCTACACCTTC
CDR3 protein: CSARDIFGGNYGYTF

clone size: many
D gene: -
J gene: TRBJ1-4
V gene: TRBV27
CDR3 DNA: TGTGCCAGCAGTCCCCGTGACGGGACGAGGGAAAAACTGTTTTTT
CDR3 protein: CASSPRDGTREKLFF

clone size: -
D gene: TRBD1
J gene: TRBJ1-5
V gene: TRBV2
CDR3 DNA: TGTGCCAGCAGTGAAGGGGGACAGGGAAGTCAGCCCCAGCATTTT
CDR3 protein: CASSEGGQGSQPQHF

clone size: -
D gene: -
J gene: TRBJ2-2
V gene: TRBV30
CDR3 DNA: TGTGCCTGGAGAGCGAACACCGGGGAGCTGTTTTTT
CDR3 protein: CAWRANTGELFF

clone size: -
D gene: -
J gene: TRBJ2-2
V gene: TRBV15
CDR3 DNA: TGTGCCACCAGCAGAGATATATCCGGGGAGCTGTTTTTT
CDR3 protein: CATSRDISGELFF

clone size: many
D gene: -
J gene: TRBJ2-7
V gene: TRBV18
CDR3 DNA: TGTGCCAGCTCACCACCTTCTCGGCGGAGATACGAGCAGTACTTC
CDR3 protein: CASSPPSRRRYEQYF

clone size: -
D gene: -
J gene: TRBJ2-1
V gene: TRBV5-1
CDR3 DNA: TGCGCCAGCAGCTTGGCCAAGGAATACAATGAGCAGTTCTTC
CDR3 protein: CASSLAKEYNEQFF

clone size: many
D gene: TRBD1
J gene: TRBJ1-1
V gene: TRBV11-2
CDR3 DNA: TGTGCCAGCAGCGCGACAGGGTACGTTGAAGCTTTCTTT
CDR3 protein: CASSATGYVEAFF

clone size: many
D gene: TRBD1
J gene: TRBJ1-6
V gene: TRBV28
CDR3 DNA: TGTGCCAGCTCATCAACCCAGCCGGGACAGGACGATTCACCCCTCCACTTT
CDR3 protein: CASSSTQPGQDDSPLHF

clone size: many
D gene: -
J gene: TRBJ1-4
V gene: TRBV16
CDR3 DNA: TGTGCCAGCAGCCATAGCGCCACTCGGGAAAAACTGTTTTTT
CDR3 protein: CASSHSATREKLFF

clone size: many
D gene: -
J gene: TRBJ2-1
V gene: TRBV19
CDR3 DNA: TGTGCCAGTAGTATATCGCTAGCGAGAGCCTACAATGAGCAGTTCTTC
CDR3 protein: CASSISLARAYNEQFF

clone size: many
D gene: TRBD1
J gene: TRBJ2-7
V gene: TRBV5-5
CDR3 DNA: TGTGCCAGCAGCTTGGTCGCGACAGGGTTATACGAGCAGTACTTC
CDR3 protein: CASSLVATGLYEQYF

clone size: many
D gene: -
J gene: TRBJ2-1
V gene: TRBV5-1
CDR3 DNA: TGCGCCAGCAGCCTTCGGGCAGGGGCCGCCGATGAGCAGTTCTTC
CDR3 protein: CASSLRAGAADEQFF

clone size: many
D gene: -
J gene: TRBJ1-2
V gene: TRBV20-1
CDR3 DNA: TGCAGTGCTACCTCGGGGGCCAGCTATGGCTACACCTTC
CDR3 protein: CSATSGASYGYTF

clone size: many
D gene: -
J gene: TRBJ2-3
V gene: TRBV9
CDR3 DNA: TGTGCCAGCAGCGTAGTAGGGCACGGCACAGATACGCAGTATTTT
CDR3 protein: CASSVVGHGTDTQYF

clone size: few
D gene: TRBD2
J gene: TRBJ2-1
V gene: TRBV20-1
CDR3 DNA: TGCAGTGCTAGAAGGGGAGGGAGCTCCTACAATGAGCAGTTCTTC
CDR3 protein: CSARRGGSSYNEQFF

clone size: many
D gene: -
J gene: TRBJ1-5
V gene: TRBV4-1
CDR3 DNA: TGCGCCAGCAGTGGGGAGCTGAGGCAGCCCCAGCATTTT
CDR3 protein: CASSGELRQPQHF

clone size: many
D gene: -
J gene: TRBJ1-1
V gene: TRBV5-4
CDR3 DNA: TGTGCCAGCAGCCCCGGCCCCACTGAAGCTTTCTTT
CDR3 protein: CASSPGPTEAFF

clone size: many
D gene: -
J gene: TRBJ2-7
V gene: TRBV20-1
CDR3 DNA: TGCAGTGCTAGAGGTGGTTTCTACGAGCAGTACTTC
CDR3 protein: CSARGGFYEQYF

clone size: many
D gene: -
J gene: TRBJ2-5
V gene: TRBV5-6
CDR3 DNA: TGTGCCAGCACCCAGCCCGGGGGAGAGACCCAGTACTTC
CDR3 protein: CASTQPGGETQYF

clone size: few
D gene: -
J gene: TRBJ1-5
V gene: TRBV28
CDR3 DNA: TGTGCCAGCAGCGAACGGAGGGGGGGAAATCAGCCCCAGCATTTT
CDR3 protein: CASSERRGGNQPQHF

clone size: -
D gene: TRBD1
J gene: TRBJ2-3
V gene: TRBV7-3
CDR3 DNA: TGTGCCAGCAGCGACAGGGATGATACGCAGTATTTT
CDR3 protein: CASSDRDDTQYF

clone size: many
D gene: -
J gene: TRBJ2-2
V gene: TRBV7-6
CDR3 DNA: TGTGCCAGCAGCTTAAGCTTAGGGGATGTCACCGGGGAGCTGTTTTTT
CDR3 protein: CASSLSLGDVTGELFF

clone size: -
D gene: -
J gene: TRBJ2-5
V gene: TRBV10-3
CDR3 DNA: TGTGCCATCAGTGAATGGGAAGAGACCCAGTACTTC
CDR3 protein: CAISEWEETQYF

clone size: -
D gene: -
J gene: TRBJ1-4
V gene: TRBV12-3/TRBV12-4
CDR3 DNA: TGTGCCAGCAGTTTTGGCCTCGCGGGTGAAAAACTGTTTTTT
CDR3 protein: CASSFGLAGEKLFF

clone size: many
D gene: TRBD1
J gene: TRBJ1-5
V gene: TRBV28
CDR3 DNA: TGTGCCAGCAGGACAGGGGGGAATCAGCCCCAGCATTTT
CDR3 protein: CASRTGGNQPQHF

clone size: -
D gene: -
J gene: TRBJ1-2
V gene: TRBV12-3/TRBV12-4
CDR3 DNA: TGTGCCAGCAGTTTCCTGGACTATGGCTACACCTTC
CDR3 protein: CASSFLDYGYTF

clone size: few
D gene: -
J gene: TRBJ2-3
V gene: TRBV20-1
CDR3 DNA: TGCAGTGCGGATTCCAGGGAAGGGACAGATACGCAGTATTTT
CDR3 protein: CSADSREGTDTQYF

clone size: many
D gene: -
J gene: TRBJ1-3
V gene: TRBV20-1
CDR3 DNA: TGCAGTGCTAGACCCCGGACAGCCTCTGGAAACACCATATATTTT
CDR3 protein: CSARPRTASGNTIYF

clone size: -
D gene: -
J gene: TRBJ2-5
V gene: TRBV6-5
CDR3 DNA: TGTGCCAGCAGTTACTCCGGGACAGAGACCCAGTACTTC
CDR3 protein: CASSYSGTETQYF

clone size: many
D gene: -
J gene: TRBJ1-3
V gene: TRBV4-3
CDR3 DNA: TGCGCCAGCAGCCAAGCGCAGGGCTCTGGAAACACCATATATTTT
CDR3 protein: CASSQAQGSGNTIYF

clone size: many
D gene: -
J gene: TRBJ2-3
V gene: TRBV2
CDR3 DNA: TGTGCCAGCAGCGTGGGACGCACAGATACGCAGTATTTT
CDR3 protein: CASSVGRTDTQYF

clone size: many
D gene: TRBD2
J gene: TRBJ2-7
V gene: TRBV6-9
CDR3 DNA: TGTGCCAGCAGTTACTCTCGGGGGGGGGCCCACGAGCAGTACTTC
CDR3 protein: CASSYSRGGAHEQYF

clone size: -
D gene: -
J gene: TRBJ2-1
V gene: TRBV9
CDR3 DNA: TGTGCCAGCAGCGGAGGGACGGGACATACTTTCGGTGAGCAGTTCTTC
CDR3 protein: CASSGGTGHTFGEQFF

clone size: few
D gene: -
J gene: TRBJ2-2
V gene: TRBV29-1
CDR3 DNA: TGCAGCGTTCGCAGGGGCCAGAACACCGGGGAGCTGTTTTTT
CDR3 protein: CSVRRGQNTGELFF

clone size: many
D gene: -
J gene: TRBJ2-1
V gene: TRBV19
CDR3 DNA: TGTGCCAGTAGTATAGAAAACAGGGTGGTTGATGAGCAGTTCTTC
CDR3 protein: CASSIENRVVDEQFF

clone size: few
D gene: TRBD1
J gene: TRBJ2-3
V gene: TRBV11-2
CDR3 DNA: TGTGCCAGCGGCCCCGACAGGGCTAATACGCAGTATTTT
CDR3 protein: CASGPDRANTQYF

clone size: -
D gene: -
J gene: TRBJ1-3
V gene: TRBV4-2
CDR3 DNA: TGTGCCAGCAGCCAAGACGTTACCGGGAGCTCTGGAAACACCATATATTTT
CDR3 protein: CASSQDVTGSSGNTIYF

clone size: -
D gene: TRBD1
J gene: TRBJ2-1
V gene: TRBV12-3/TRBV12-4
CDR3 DNA: TGTGCCAGCAGTCCCCCGGGACAGTTATACTACAATGAGCAGTTCTTC
CDR3 protein: CASSPPGQLYYNEQFF

clone size: many
D gene: -
J gene: TRBJ2-4
V gene: TRBV5-1
CDR3 DNA: TGCGCCAGCAGCTTAAGGGGAGGGGGCATTCAGTACTTC
CDR3 protein: CASSLRGGGIQYF

clone size: -
D gene: TRBD1
J gene: TRBJ2-2
V gene: TRBV5-1
CDR3 DNA: TGCGCCAGCAGCATACGACAGGGTCCCGGGGAGCTGTTTTTT
CDR3 protein: CASSIRQGPGELFF

clone size: many
D gene: TRBD2
J gene: TRBJ2-1
V gene: TRBV5-1
CDR3 DNA: TGCGCCAGCAGCCTACCAGCGGGGGGAACTTACAATGAGCAGTTCTTC
CDR3 protein: CASSLPAGGTYNEQFF

clone size: many
D gene: -
J gene: TRBJ2-1
V gene: TRBV20-1
CDR3 DNA: TGCAGTGCTAGAGATTGGCAGGGGATATCCTACAATGAGCAGTTCTTC
CDR3 protein: CSARDWQGISYNEQFF

clone size: few
D gene: TRBD2
J gene: TRBJ2-1
V gene: TRBV10-3
CDR3 DNA: TGTGCCATCAGTGAATCCCGGAGTAGCGGGGGATACAATGAGCAGTTCTTC
CDR3 protein: CAISESRSSGGYNEQFF

clone size: many
D gene: TRBD2
J gene: TRBJ2-3
V gene: TRBV6-5
CDR3 DNA: TGTGCCAGCAGTTACATGAGCGGGGGGGCAAAAGATACGCAGTATTTT
CDR3 protein: CASSYMSGGAKDTQYF

clone size: few
D gene: -
J gene: TRBJ2-3
V gene: TRBV20-1
CDR3 DNA: TGCAGTGCAACCGCGGGGCTTGGCACAGATACGCAGTATTTT
CDR3 protein: CSATAGLGTDTQYF